This TCR beta chain was retrieved from a study of T cells in Graves' hyperthyroidism and ophthalmopathy. The CDR3 loop spans 16 amino acids. V lost 6 bases to trimming and J lost 5 bases; unmatched junction nucleotides: 8. Germline V gene sequence: CDR1 MDHEN, CDR2 SYDVKM. Uncontrolled infection, other autoimmune disease, pregnancy or lactation barred patients from enrollment. Amplified TCR beta CDR3 regions came from RNA transcripts. A set of HTBI primers served as the primers for a first-round RT-PCR of the TCR CDR3. From the multiplex PCR reads, TCRdb called clonotypes with MiXCR, one entry per CDR3 protein. The sample has 300,000 to 350,000 distinct CDR3 sequences, around 14% seen once; the top ten hold roughly 24%.

The source is a woman in her thirties with Graves' hyperthyroidism. Sequencing was carried out using blood. This chain connects TRBV28 to TRBJ2-2; 11 bases line up with TRBD2. This chain's CDR3 is CASSSTSGGLTGELFF. The CDR3 DNA sequence: TGTGCCAGCAGCTCCACTAGCGGGGGACTAACCGGGGAGCTGTTTTTT.